This TCR beta chain emerged from a study of blood T cell repertoires in COVID-19. Measured with immunoSEQ multiplex PCR; TCRdb has only the in-frame clones, and not every one. The sample lists 110,000 or so clones; 65% to 80% were seen once. With 1 base removed from V and 3 bases from J, the gap between germline ends came to 9 bases. The CDR3 runs 14 residues. Germline V gene lookup returns CDR1 MNHNS and CDR2 SASEGT. This clone was recorded many times. The rearrangement uses TRBV6-1 and TRBJ1-1; the D gene is possibly TRBD1 (6 bases). Sequencing was done on a sample of peripheral blood. The TCR sequence derives from a woman in her 40s with acute or convalescent COVID-19. The CDR3 sequence: CASSEGQGHTEAFF. For the CDR3, the DNA is TGTGCCAGCAGTGAAGGGCAGGGGCACACTGAAGCTTTCTTT.